This T cell receptor (beta chain) was captured by sequencing in a study of cytomegalovirus exposure and HLA in healthy donors. Study-wide points: In a later analysis, V- and J-gene trimming of beta chains associated with a DCLRE1C missense variant, replicated independently.

A note on this clone: What it recognizes is unknown.

The donors gave bone marrow, and they were healthy. Trimming took 0 bases from V and 4 from J; bases not matched to a gene: 6. The CDR3 contains 16 residues. Germline CDR1 MGHRA, CDR2 YSYEKL. Vbeta (60) and Jbeta (13) primers were used in the PCR. Assay used: immunoSEQ multiplex PCR; TCRdb lists only in-frame clones, some missing. Its table records about 200,000 clones. Sequenced sample: PBMCs. The receptor was derived from a woman aged 25-40 years in good health and CMV-seropositive. The chain recombines TRBV4-1 with TRBJ2-1, with 7 bases aligning to TRBD1. The CDR3 DNA reads TGCGCCAGCAGCCAAGATTGGGGACAGAGATACAATGAGCAGTTCTTC. It yields the protein CASSQDWGQRYNEQFF.